Below are 22 T cell receptor beta chains sequenced from a single sample in a study of CD8 T cells in ankylosing spondylitis. MiXCR was run by TCRdb on the 5' RACE reads, yielding one entry per CDR3 protein. Among 290,000 or so distinct CDR3 sequences listed, around 21% were seen once. Sample: blood, either unsorted or a sorted T cell fraction (not recorded which). The receptor set was obtained from a female donor with ankylosing spondylitis or in good health (not recorded which).

In regard to this clonotype: One end of the junction fails to match germline, which may point to a read error. The chain recombines TRBV4-2 with TRBJ2-3, with D uncertain. The CDR3 is 14 residues long. The germline V gene has CDR1 LGHNA and CDR2 YNFKEQ. The CDR3 is CASSQDPSTDTEYF. The CDR3 DNA reads TGTGCCAGCAGCCAAGATCCCAGCACAGATACGGAGTATTTT.

The V gene is TRBV5-4, the J gene TRBJ2-1; 14 bases are a match to TRBD2. Per the germline V gene, CDR1 is SGHNT and CDR2 is YYREEE (reference sequence). With 3 bases clipped from V and 7 bases from J, the junction kept 12 bases outside the gene matches. This CDR3 contains 18 residues. CDR3 residues: CASSWGLAGVSYGNEQFF. The CDR3 DNA reads TGTGCCAGCAGCTGGGGACTAGCGGGAGTTAGTTATGGGAATGAGCAGTTCTTC.

This chain uses TRBV6-6 with TRBJ2-1, with D hard to call. This CDR3 comprises 13 residues. The V end lost 9 bases, the J end lost 11 bases, and 20 bases lay between the germline ends. Germline V gene data show CDR1 as MNHNY and CDR2 as SVGAGI (reference sequence). In DNA, the CDR3 is TGTGCCAGGGCCCTAATTCGCGTAAAAAAGCAGTTCTTC. Its translation is CARALIRVKKQFF.

This clonotype was seen ten or more times. The chain employs TRBV7-3 and TRBJ1-1, with D maybe TRBD1 (6 bases). This CDR3 is 14 amino acids long. The V gene lost 5 bases and the J gene lost 1 base, with 11 bases spanning the gap. Germline values: CDR1 SGHTA, CDR2 FQGTGA. CDR3 protein: CASSIGRGNTEAFF. DNA for the CDR3: TGTGCCAGCAGCATCGGCAGGGGGAACACTGAAGCTTTCTTT.

This rearrangement joins TRBV25-1 to TRBJ1-2; 9 bases are shared with TRBD1. Germline V gene data show CDR1 as MGHDK and CDR2 as SYGVNS. The CDR3 consists of 13 residues. After removal of 10 bases from V and 6 bases from J, the junction contained 9 bases not matched to a gene. The CDR3 loop reads CATLEGTGNGYTF. In nucleotides, the CDR3 is TGTGCCACCCTTGAGGGGACAGGGAATGGCTACACCTTC.

The chain joins TRBV25-1 to TRBJ1-2, with D possibly TRBD1 on 6 matching bases. The germline CDR1 and CDR2 sequences are MGHDK and SYGVNS. Trimming removed 1 base from V and 2 bases from J, with 8 bases in between. The CDR3 sequence is 14 residues long. The CDR3 sequence: CASSEFQGNYGYTF. Here the CDR3 DNA reads TGTGCCAGCAGTGAATTTCAGGGGAACTATGGCTACACCTTC.

The table lists this clonotype with many counts. The rearrangement joins TRBV15 to TRBJ1-2, with 8 bases that match TRBD1. Germline assignment: CDR1 LNHNV and CDR2 YYDKDF (reference sequence). CDR3 length: 13 residues. V lost 3 bases, J lost 5 bases, and 2 bases stayed unmatched. The CDR3 DNA sequence: TGTGCCACCAGCAGGCGACAGGGGTATGGCTACACCTTC. Residues: CATSRRQGYGYTF.

This clonotype has ten or more counts. The J gene is TRBJ2-1, the V gene TRBV20-1; 14 nucleotides agree with TRBD2. Germline loops: CDR1 DFQATT, CDR2 SNEGSKA (reference sequence). J lost 6 bases, V lost 4 bases, and 5 bases had no gene match. The CDR3 runs 15 residues. CDR3 amino acids: CSATRGLAGANEQFF. CDR3 DNA: TGCAGTGCTACGCGGGGACTAGCGGGAGCCAATGAGCAGTTCTTC.

The chain has TRBV13 and TRBJ2-7; 10 nucleotides match TRBD2. The CDR3 length is 15 residues. V shed 5 bases, J shed 4 bases, and the junction held 8 bases outside the gene matches. Germline lookup yields CDR1 PRHDT and CDR2 FYEKMQ (reference sequence). CDR3 nucleotide sequence: TGTGCCAGCAGCCGAGTAGGACTAGCGGATTACGAGCAGTACTTC. Translation: CASSRVGLADYEQYF.

V and J are TRBV6-2 or TRBV6-3 and TRBJ1-1; no firm D call. The germline V and J ends were trimmed by 4 bases and 0 bases, with 12 bases remaining between them. The CDR3 contains 15 residues. Germline values: CDR1 MNHEY, CDR2 SVGEGT. The CDR3 sequence: CASSFSGPMNTEAFF. CDR3 DNA sequence: TGTGCCAGCAGTTTCTCGGGTCCCATGAACACTGAAGCTTTCTTT.

This chain connects TRBV10-3 to TRBJ2-7; 8 bases line up with TRBD2. Trimming took 0 bases from V and 6 from J; bases not matched to a gene: 1. This CDR3 contains 13 residues. Germline V lookup: CDR1 ENHRY, CDR2 SYGVKD. CDR3 residues: CAISESGGVEQYF. CDR3 sequence (DNA): TGTGCCATCAGTGAGTCCGGGGGGGTCGAGCAGTACTTC.

This clonotype has only a few counts. The chain recombines TRBV3-1 with TRBJ2-5; D is undetermined. Germline assignment: CDR1 LGHDT and CDR2 YNNKEL (reference sequence). There are 14 residues in the CDR3. Trimming left V 1 base short and J 2 bases short, with 8 bases between. The CDR3 nucleotides read TGTGCCAGCAGCCAAGCCACACCTCAAGAGACCCAGTACTTC. Protein sequence: CASSQATPQETQYF.

The chain has TRBV10-3 and TRBJ2-3; a possible D gene is TRBD1 (5 bases). CDR3 length equals 14 residues. Germline CDR1 and CDR2: ENHRY and SYGVKD. V lost 1 base, J lost 2 bases, and 7 bases lay in between. The CDR3: CAISELGPTDTQYF. The CDR3 coding sequence is TGTGCCATCAGTGAGTTGGGGCCCACAGATACGCAGTATTTT.

This clonotype came up a few times. The chain couples TRBV20-1 to TRBJ2-5; possible D gene TRBD2, 6 bases. In germline, CDR1 is DFQATT, CDR2 SNEGSKA (reference sequence). V was clipped by 3 bases and J by 9 bases, with 8 bases between them. The CDR3 covers 10 residues. The CDR3 sequence: CSARDYSQYF. CDR3 sequence (DNA): TGCAGTGCTAGGGACTACTCCCAGTACTTC.

This clonotype was counted between two and nine times. V gene TRBV20-1 combines with J gene TRBJ2-4; a possible D gene is TRBD1 (5 bases). Germline V gene lookup returns CDR1 DFQATT and CDR2 SNEGSKA (reference sequence). Trimming pared 6 bases from V and 2 bases from J, leaving 11 bases between. The CDR3 is made up of 13 amino acids. CDR3: CSASRVTKNIQYF. CDR3 bases: TGCAGTGCCTCCAGGGTGACCAAAAACATTCAGTACTTC.

This clonotype was counted ten times or more. The J gene is TRBJ2-1, the V gene TRBV10-3; D possibly corresponds to TRBD1 (5 bases). Germline CDR1 and CDR2: ENHRY and SYGVKD. V was shortened by 2 bases and J by 5 bases, with 16 bases between the two germline ends. This CDR3 region has 16 residues. This chain's CDR3 is CAISETQRSGNNEQFF. CDR3 coding DNA: TGTGCCATCAGTGAGACCCAACGCTCAGGGAACAATGAGCAGTTCTTC.

This clonotype occurred a few times. The chain recombines TRBV9 with TRBJ2-1; TRBD2 agrees at 10 bases. Trimming at V came to 2 bases and at J to 6 bases, leaving 2 bases not matched to a gene. The CDR3 length is 14 residues. Germline V gives CDR1 SGDLS, CDR2 YYNGEE. The CDR3 DNA sequence: TGTGCCAGCAGCGTTTTAGCGGGAGGCAATGAGCAGTTCTTC. Translation: CASSVLAGGNEQFF.

V and J are TRBV6-2 or TRBV6-3 and TRBJ1-5; 7 bases are shared with TRBD1. This CDR3 has 16 residues. Trimming at V came to 2 bases and at J to 3 bases, leaving 7 bases not matched to a gene. Germline V gene lookup returns CDR1 MNHEY and CDR2 SVGEGT. The DNA for the CDR3 is TGTGCCAGCAGTTACCGAACAGGGGCCATCAATCAGCCCCAGCATTTT. This encodes CASSYRTGAINQPQHF.

The chain couples TRBV18 to TRBJ1-1, with D possibly being TRBD1 (6 bases). The CDR3 totals 14 residues. V was shortened by 3 bases and J by 3 bases, with 11 bases between the two germline ends. Germline V CDR1 and CDR2: KGHSH, LQKENI. CDR3 nucleotides: TGTGCCAGCTCACCCCCCAGGGGAGACACTGAAGCTTTCTTT. Translated, it gives CASSPPRGDTEAFF.

This clonotype was observed a handful of times. The chain has TRBV7-8 and TRBJ2-5; TRBD1 aligns across 8 bases. J gave up 8 bases and V 5 bases, and 4 bases lay outside the gene matches. The germline V gene encodes CDR1 SGHVS and CDR2 FQNEAQ. This CDR3 spans 12 amino acids. The DNA for the CDR3 is TGTGCCAGCAGCCTTCCAGGGGGCACCCAGTACTTC. It encodes CASSLPGGTQYF. The variable domain in full, with the rest retrieved from reference TRBV7-8 and TRBJ2-5, is GAGVSQSPRYKVAKRGQDVALRCDPISGHVSLFWYQQALGQGPEFLTYFQNEAQLDKSGLPSDRFFAERPEGSVSTLKIQRTQQEDSAVYLCASSLPGGTQYFGPGTRLLVL.

This clonotype was seen many times. V is TRBV12-3 or TRBV12-4 and J is TRBJ2-4; a possible D gene is TRBD2 (5 bases). The CDR3 spans 12 residues. V lost 3 bases and J lost 8, with 8 bases in between. DNA for the CDR3: TGTGCCAGCAGTTTCAGGCGGGACATTCAGTACTTC. This translates into CASSFRRDIQYF.

The V call is TRBV7-9, the J call TRBJ1-1, with D possibly TRBD1 on 6 matching bases. V lost 7 bases and J 7 bases, leaving 19 bases between the germline ends. The CDR3 is 14 residues long. The germline V gene encodes CDR1 SEHNR and CDR2 FQNEAQ (reference sequence). In nucleotides, the CDR3 is TGTGCCAGCATCCCCCCCCGCAGGGGATATGAAGCTTTCTTT. Protein sequence: CASIPPRRGYEAFF. The full variable domain, completed using reference TRBV7-9 and TRBJ1-1, is DTGVSQNPRHKITKRGQNVTFRCDPISEHNRLYWYRQTLGQGPEFLTYFQNEAQLEKSRLLSDRFSAERPKGSFSTLEIQRTEQGDSAMYLCASIPPRRGYEAFFGQGTRLTVV.